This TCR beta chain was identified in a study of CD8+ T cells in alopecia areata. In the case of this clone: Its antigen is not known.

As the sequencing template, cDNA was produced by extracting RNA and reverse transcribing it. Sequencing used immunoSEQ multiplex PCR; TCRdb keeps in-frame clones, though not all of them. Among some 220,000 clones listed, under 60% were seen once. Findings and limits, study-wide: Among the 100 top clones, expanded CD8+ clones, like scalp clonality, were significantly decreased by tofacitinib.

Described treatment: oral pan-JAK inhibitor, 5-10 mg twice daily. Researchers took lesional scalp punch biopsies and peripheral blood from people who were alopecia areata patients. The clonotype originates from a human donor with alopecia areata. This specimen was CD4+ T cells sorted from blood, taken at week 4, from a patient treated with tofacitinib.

CDR3 sequence (DNA): TGCGCCAGCAGCCAAGATCTGTTTGATGAGCAGTACTTC. It is translated as CASSQDLFDEQYF. The gene calls are TRBV4-3 and TRBJ2-7; D not resolved. From germline, CDR1 is LGHNA and CDR2 YSLEER. V lost 0 bases to trimming and J lost 7 bases, with 10 bases between them. The CDR3 is made up of 13 amino acids.